The source of this T cell receptor (beta chain) is a study of T cell responses to AZD1222 COVID-19 vaccine. In its sample, this clone was seen once. Antigen specificity is unknown. Findings of the study overall: Vaccination with two AZD1222 doses was followed by a rise in Spike-specific TCR breadth and depth. Researchers took repertoire samples only after the peak T cell response had come.

Germline CDR1 is LGHNT and CDR2 is FRNRAP. CDR3 length: 16 residues. The V gene end was trimmed by 1 base and the J gene end by 6 bases; junction bases not matched to a gene: 8. Here immunoSEQ multiplex PCR was the method, and the copy in TCRdb shows in-frame clones only, minus some. The table has 110,000 or so clones, about 93% seen once; the top ten hold 4% to 5%. The material sequenced was peripheral blood, taken 28 days after the second dose of the MenACWY control vaccine. The origin of this receptor is an adult who received the MenACWY meningococcal vaccine as a control. V usage is TRBV12-5 and J usage is TRBJ1-1, with 10 bases that match TRBD1. In nucleotides, the CDR3 is TGTGCTAGTGGTTTGGGACTCGGACAGGGGGAACCTGAAGCTTTCTTT. Encoded protein: CASGLGLGQGEPEAFF.